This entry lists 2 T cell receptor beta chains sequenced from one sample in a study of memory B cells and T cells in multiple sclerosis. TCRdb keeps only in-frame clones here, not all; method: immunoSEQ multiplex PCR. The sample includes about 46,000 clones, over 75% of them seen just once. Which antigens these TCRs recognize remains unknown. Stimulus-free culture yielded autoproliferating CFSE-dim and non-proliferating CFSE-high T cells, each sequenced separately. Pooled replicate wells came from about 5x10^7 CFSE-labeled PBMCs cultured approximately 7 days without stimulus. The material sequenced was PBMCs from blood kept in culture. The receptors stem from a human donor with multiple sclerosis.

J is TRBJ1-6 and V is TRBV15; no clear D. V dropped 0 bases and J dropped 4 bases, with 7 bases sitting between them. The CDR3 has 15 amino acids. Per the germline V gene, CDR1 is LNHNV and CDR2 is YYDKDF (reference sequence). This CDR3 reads CATSRDGSYNSPLHF. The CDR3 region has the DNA TGTGCCACCAGCAGAGATGGGTCGTATAATTCACCCCTCCACTTT.

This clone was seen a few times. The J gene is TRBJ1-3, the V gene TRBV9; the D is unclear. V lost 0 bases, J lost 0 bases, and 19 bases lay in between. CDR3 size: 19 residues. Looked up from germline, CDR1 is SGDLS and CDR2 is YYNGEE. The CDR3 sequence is CASSVGGGGLGNSGNTIYF. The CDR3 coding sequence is TGTGCCAGCAGCGTAGGAGGAGGAGGTCTGGGTAACTCTGGAAACACCATATATTTT.